This T cell receptor (beta chain) was obtained from a study of cytomegalovirus exposure and HLA in healthy donors. Use of 60 Vbeta and 13 Jbeta primers characterized the PCR. The table came from immunoSEQ multiplex PCR; TCRdb's copy has only in-frame clones and leaves some out. Its clone listing holds 45,000 to 60,000 clones. The ends were cut back, 3 bases at V and 8 bases at J, with 13 bases in the middle. The CDR3 has 14 residues. CDR1 is LNHDA and CDR2 is SQIVND in the germline V gene (reference sequence). V usage is TRBV19 and J usage is TRBJ1-4; D perhaps matches TRBD1 (5 bases). The sequencing input was PBMCs. This TCR came from a male donor in good health and CMV-seronegative. The CDR3: CASSIPPGLEKLFF. In nucleotides, the CDR3 is TGTGCCAGTAGTATCCCACCGGGACTCGAAAAACTGTTTTTT.